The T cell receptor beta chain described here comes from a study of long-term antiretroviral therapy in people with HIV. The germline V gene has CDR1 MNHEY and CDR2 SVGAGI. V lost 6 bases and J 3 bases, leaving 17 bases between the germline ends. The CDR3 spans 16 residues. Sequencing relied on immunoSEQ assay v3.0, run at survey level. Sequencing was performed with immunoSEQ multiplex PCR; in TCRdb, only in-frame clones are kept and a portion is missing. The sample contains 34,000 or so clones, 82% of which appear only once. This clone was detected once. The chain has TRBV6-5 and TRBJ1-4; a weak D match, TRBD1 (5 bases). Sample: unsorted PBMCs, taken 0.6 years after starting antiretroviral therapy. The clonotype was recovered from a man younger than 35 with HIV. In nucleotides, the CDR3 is TGTGCCAGCAGCTACCAGCCAGGGCTCCCTAATGAAAAACTGTTTTTT. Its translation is CASSYQPGLPNEKLFF.